A single sample is the source of the 26 T cell receptor beta chains below, sequenced in a study of graft-versus-host responses after intestinal transplantation. The protocol was immunoSEQ multiplex PCR, while the TCRdb copy is restricted to in-frame clones and leaves out a portion. The sample has some 70,000 clones, over 85% seen once. The material sequenced was bone marrow, taken around 720 days after intestinal transplantation. Receptors originate from a human patient who received an intestinal transplant, so some T cells may come from the graft donor.

The chain joins TRBV7-2 to TRBJ2-7; 8 positions agree with TRBD2. V gave up 4 bases and J gave up 4 bases; unmatched junction bases: 9. CDR3 length: 15 amino acids. Germline assignment: CDR1 SGHTA and CDR2 FQGNSA. CDR3 in amino acids: CASSSRPGGGYEQYF. CDR3 bases: TGTGCCAGCAGCTCCCGACCGGGGGGGGGTTACGAGCAGTACTTC.

This clone was observed a single time. The chain uses TRBV7-9 and TRBJ2-5; D is perhaps TRBD1 or TRBD2 (5 bases each). Trimming stripped 1 base from V and 4 bases from J, with 16 bases between. This CDR3 is 16 amino acids long. CDR1 SEHNR and CDR2 FQNEAQ come from the germline V gene (reference sequence). The CDR3 loop reads CASSLGLQGEGETQYF. DNA of the CDR3: TGTGCCAGCAGCTTAGGGCTGCAGGGAGAGGGAGAGACCCAGTACTTC.

The chain joins TRBV6-5 to TRBJ2-7, with D uncertain. This CDR3 contains 14 residues. V lost 2 bases and J lost 1, with 9 bases in between. The germline CDR1 and CDR2 sequences are MNHEY and SVGAGI. The DNA for the CDR3 is TGTGCCAGCAGTTACCTGGTACGTTCCTACGAGCAGTACTTC. It specifies CASSYLVRSYEQYF.

The gene calls are TRBV5-1 and TRBJ2-5; 10 bases align to TRBD2. Germline lookup yields CDR1 SGHRS and CDR2 YFSETQ. Trimming at V came to 0 bases and at J to 5 bases, leaving 7 bases not matched to a gene. The CDR3 extends over 16 amino acids. The CDR3 bases are TGCGCCAGCAGCTTGGTTCCTAGCGGGAGAGGGGAGACCCAGTACTTC. Translated, it gives CASSLVPSGRGETQYF.

The chain is built from TRBV11-2 and TRBJ1-2; 8 positions match TRBD1. The CDR3 has 16 amino acids. The germline V gene encodes CDR1 SGHAT and CDR2 FQNNGV. The J segment lost 1 base and the V segment lost 3 bases, leaving 7 bases of the junction unmatched. As DNA, the CDR3 is TGTGCCAGCAGCTTGGAAGACAGGGGAATTAACTATGGCTACACCTTC. It translates to CASSLEDRGINYGYTF.

The chain uses TRBV5-1 and TRBJ2-1, with 8 nucleotides matching TRBD1. CDR1 is SGHRS, CDR2 YFSETQ, per germline. Trimming removed 4 bases from V and 7 bases from J; junction bases left unmatched: 7. CDR3 length: 14 residues. The CDR3 DNA sequence: TGCGCCAGCAGCGGGACAGGTCACGGGAATGAGCAGTTCTTC. Translated: CASSGTGHGNEQFF.

The chain uses TRBV5-5 and TRBJ2-5, with D tentatively TRBD1 (6 bases). Deletions cut 4 bases from V and 7 bases from J, with 14 bases between. Germline assignment: CDR1 SGHKS and CDR2 YYEKEE (reference sequence). The CDR3 has 13 amino acids. The CDR3 DNA reads TGTGCCAGCAGCGCCGAGGACAGCGGGACCCAGTACTTC. Its protein product is CASSAEDSGTQYF.

The rearrangement uses TRBV6-5 and TRBJ2-5; D might be TRBD2 (5 bases). The germline V gene encodes CDR1 MNHEY and CDR2 SVGAGI. The CDR3 runs to 16 residues. V dropped 0 bases and J dropped 5 bases, with 16 bases sitting between them. The DNA for the CDR3 is TGTGCCAGCAGTTACTCGTCCACTAGTCTCCGCGAGACCCAGTACTTC. Protein: CASSYSSTSLRETQYF.

The chain couples TRBV28 to TRBJ1-1; a weak D match, TRBD1 (5 bases). The CDR3 consists of 12 residues. Germline CDR1 MDHEN, CDR2 SYDVKM. V shed 5 bases and J shed 10 bases, with 14 bases lying between them. CDR3 in DNA: TGTGCCAGCAGTCCGTATGGGGGGGGAGCTTTCTTT. This translates into CASSPYGGGAFF. The variable domain in full, completed from reference TRBV28 and TRBJ1-1, reads DVKVTQSSRYLVKRTGEKVFLECVQDMDHENMFWYRQDPGLGLRLIYFSYDVKMKEKGDIPEGYSVSREKKERFSLILESASTNQTSMYLCASSPYGGGAFFGQGTRLTVV.

The chain combines TRBV19 with TRBJ1-4; no reliable D call. V gave up 4 bases and J gave up 8 bases, with 14 bases separating them. The CDR3 covers 14 residues. Germline CDR1 and CDR2: LNHDA and SQIVND (reference sequence). CDR3 nucleotide sequence: TGTGCCAGTAGTAAGGCCTTAGGGTACGAAAAACTGTTTTTT. Protein: CASSKALGYEKLFF.

The rearrangement links TRBV4-1 to TRBJ2-1, with TRBD2 matching 13 bases. This CDR3 is 16 amino acids long. Germline V lookup: CDR1 MGHRA, CDR2 YSYEKL. The J segment lost 10 bases and the V segment lost 1 base, leaving 7 bases of the junction unmatched. The chain's CDR3 is CASSQVIGLAGVEQFF. In nucleotides, the CDR3 is TGCGCCAGCAGCCAAGTCATAGGACTAGCGGGAGTCGAGCAGTTCTTC.

This chain uses TRBV19 with TRBJ2-1; TRBD1 might be the D (6 bases). Germline loops: CDR1 LNHDA, CDR2 SQIVND (reference sequence). The CDR3 totals 15 residues. The V end was cut by 3 bases, the J end by 2 bases, with 11 bases between. The DNA of the CDR3 is TGTGCCAGTAGTATTCGGCAGGGGACCTACAATGAGCAGTTCTTC. This encodes CASSIRQGTYNEQFF. The full variable domain, with the rest looked up from reference TRBV19 and TRBJ2-1, is DGGITQSPKYLFRKEGQNVTLSCEQNLNHDAMYWYRQDPGQGLRLIYYSQIVNDFQKGDIAEGYSVSREKKESFPLTVTSAQKNPTAFYLCASSIRQGTYNEQFFGPGTRLTVL.

The chain links TRBV7-2 to TRBJ1-3; no clear D gene. Germline V gene lookup returns CDR1 SGHTA and CDR2 FQGNSA. The germline V and J ends were trimmed by 1 base and 2 bases, with 12 bases remaining between them. This CDR3 has 16 amino acids. The CDR3 spells CASSLGFSMPGNTIYF. The CDR3 bases are TGTGCCAGCAGCTTAGGGTTCTCCATGCCTGGAAACACCATATATTTT.

The V gene is TRBV9, the J gene TRBJ2-5, with a possible D match to TRBD1 (6 bases). In germline, CDR1 is SGDLS, CDR2 YYNGEE. The length of the CDR3 is 15 residues. Between the trimmed V and J ends, which lost 0 bases and 5 bases, there was a span of 14 bases. The CDR3 spells CASSVGNRDGETQYF. CDR3 DNA sequence: TGTGCCAGCAGCGTAGGGAACAGGGACGGGGAGACCCAGTACTTC.

CDR3: CASSSATSGGGNEQFF. The CDR3 DNA is TGTGCCAGCAGCTCCGCGACTAGCGGGGGGGGTAATGAGCAGTTCTTC. The chain couples TRBV11-3 to TRBJ2-1; 14 bases align to TRBD2. V gave up 4 bases and J gave up 7 bases; unmatched junction bases: 6. The V gene's germline CDR1 is SGHNT and CDR2 YENEEA. The CDR3 loop spans 16 amino acids.

With regard to this clone: One end of the junction varies from germline; a read error may be responsible. J is TRBJ1-5 and V is TRBV6-6; D gene unclear. This CDR3 is 13 amino acids long. The germline gives CDR1 MNHNY, CDR2 SVGAGI (reference sequence). The CDR3 DNA sequence: TGTACCAGCAGCCCGGGAGAGGATCAGCCCCAGCATTTT. Translation: CTSSPGEDQPQHF.

The chain carries TRBV10-1 and TRBJ2-7; no clear D. Trimming removed 3 bases at V and 2 bases at J, with 8 bases between. Germline loops: CDR1 WNHNN, CDR2 SYGVQD (reference sequence). This CDR3 spans 13 amino acids. The chain's CDR3 is CASSDAATYEQYF. For the CDR3, the DNA is TGCGCCAGCAGTGATGCGGCGACCTACGAGCAGTACTTC.

This sequence joins TRBV2 and TRBJ2-7; D not resolved. This CDR3 is 12 amino acids long. Deletions cut 7 bases from V and 2 bases from J, with 9 bases between. CDR1 is SNHLY, CDR2 FYNNEI, per germline. The DNA for the CDR3 is TGTGCCAGCAATGACCGAGCCTACGAGCAGTACTTC. This gives the protein CASNDRAYEQYF. Using reference TRBV2 and TRBJ2-7 for the parts outside the CDR3, the full variable domain is EPEVTQTPSHQVTQMGQEVILRCVPISNHLYFYWYRQILGQKVEFLVSFYNNEISEKSEIFDDQFSVERPDGSNFTLKIRSTKLEDSAMYFCASNDRAYEQYFGPGTRLTVT.

This chain joins TRBV7-3 and TRBJ2-3; no firm D call. Deletions cut 0 bases from V and 6 bases from J, with 13 bases between. Germline-derived CDR1 and CDR2 are SGHTA and FQGTGA. The CDR3 covers 15 residues. The CDR3 reads CASSLTSFLPDTQYF. DNA of the CDR3: TGTGCCAGCAGCTTAACTAGCTTCTTGCCGGATACGCAGTATTTT.

This clone was detected only once. V usage is TRBV13 and J usage is TRBJ2-7, with 7 bases lining up with TRBD1. The germline gives CDR1 PRHDT, CDR2 FYEKMQ (reference sequence). V lost 2 bases to trimming and J lost 3 bases; unmatched junction nucleotides: 4. The CDR3 sequence is 14 residues long. The CDR3 sequence is CASSLRGGGYEQYF. DNA for the CDR3: TGTGCCAGCAGCTTACGAGGGGGCGGCTACGAGCAGTACTTC.

V and J are TRBV7-2 and TRBJ1-2; D not certain. This CDR3 spans 12 amino acids. The germline gives CDR1 SGHTA, CDR2 FQGNSA. V lost 3 bases, J lost 4 bases, and 6 bases lay in between. CDR3 region: CASSLKSYGYTF. The CDR3 coding sequence is TGTGCCAGCAGCTTGAAGAGCTATGGCTACACCTTC.

The V and J genes are TRBV27 and TRBJ2-7; no clear D. The CDR3 runs to 14 residues. The germline CDR1 and CDR2 sequences are MNHEY and SMNVEV (reference sequence). The ends were cut back, 3 bases at V and 6 bases at J, with 15 bases in the middle. This chain's CDR3 is CASSFVHNIAEQYF. The CDR3 region has the DNA TGTGCCAGCAGTTTTGTTCATAACATCGCCGAGCAGTACTTC.

The chain joins TRBV4-2 to TRBJ2-7; D might be TRBD1 (6 bases). CDR3 length: 15 amino acids. Germline V gene sequence: CDR1 LGHNA, CDR2 YNFKEQ. The V end was cut by 1 base, the J end by 0 bases, with 10 bases between. The CDR3 reads CASSQGGTTSYEQYF. CDR3 DNA: TGTGCCAGCAGCCAAGGGGGGACAACCTCCTACGAGCAGTACTTC.

The genes are TRBV21-1 and TRBJ2-1; TRBD2, the D gene given by the table, was not confirmed from the DNA. TRBV21-1 is a recognized pseudogene. The CDR3 is made up of 15 amino acids. The CDR3: CASGSTSVAYNEQFF. The CDR3 region has the DNA TGTGCCAGCGGATCGACTAGCGTAGCCTACAATGAGCAGTTCTTC.

The chain is built from TRBV6-1 and TRBJ2-7; 7 bases agree with TRBD1. The CDR3 runs 13 residues. With 8 bases clipped from V and 5 bases from J, the junction kept 9 bases outside the gene matches. Per the germline V gene, CDR1 is MNHNS and CDR2 is SASEGT. The CDR3 nucleotides are TGTGCCAGCTGGACAGGAGGTATCGACGAGCAGTACTTC. This translates into CASWTGGIDEQYF.

The chain joins TRBV6-5 to TRBJ2-5; 9 positions match TRBD2. Germline values: CDR1 MNHEY, CDR2 SVGAGI. The CDR3 length is 15 residues. The V gene end was trimmed by 4 bases and the J gene end by 5 bases; junction bases not matched to a gene: 8. The CDR3 spells CASSSSRGGYETQYF. For the CDR3, the DNA is TGTGCCAGCAGTTCCTCGCGGGGGGGCTATGAGACCCAGTACTTC.